This T cell receptor beta chain stems from a study of blood T cell repertoires in COVID-19. Per the original methods: Amplification from reference gene primers served as the basis for estimated nucleated cell counts. The table came from immunoSEQ multiplex PCR; TCRdb's copy has only in-frame clones and leaves some out. V, J and clone size reflect that table, while D and trimming were determined from the DNA. The table shows approximately 250,000 clones, with 70% to 85% occurring only once. Looked up from germline, CDR1 is GTSNPN and CDR2 is SVGIG (reference sequence). V was clipped by 0 bases and J by 7 bases; unmatched bases: 5. The CDR3 consists of 14 residues. This clone has a handful of counts. Other DNA sequences within the sample encode an identical CDR3. Individuals aged about 18 to 100 years were recruited from 24 US areas.

Source material: PBMCs or T cells enriched from blood (not recorded which). This sequence was found in a man between 40 and 49 years old who had recovered from COVID-19. J is TRBJ1-3 and V is TRBV30; 8 bases line up with TRBD1. CDR3: CAWSVQGGGNTIYF. The CDR3 region has the DNA TGTGCCTGGAGTGTACAGGGGGGGGGCAACACCATATATTTT.